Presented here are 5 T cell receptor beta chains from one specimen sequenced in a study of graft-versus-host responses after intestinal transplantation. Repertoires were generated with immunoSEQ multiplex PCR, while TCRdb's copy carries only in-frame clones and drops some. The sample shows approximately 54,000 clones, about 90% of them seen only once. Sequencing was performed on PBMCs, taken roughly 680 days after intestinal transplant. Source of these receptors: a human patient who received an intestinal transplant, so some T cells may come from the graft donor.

The CDR3 region has the DNA TGTGCCAGCAGCCGCGAACAGGGCCCCGTTTACGAGCAGTACTTC. Amino acids: CASSREQGPVYEQYF. The V call is TRBV4-2, the J call TRBJ2-7, with a possible D match to TRBD1 (6 bases). The ends were cut back, 4 bases at V and 4 bases at J, with 17 bases in the middle. Germline-derived CDR1 and CDR2 are LGHNA and YNFKEQ. This CDR3 spans 15 amino acids.

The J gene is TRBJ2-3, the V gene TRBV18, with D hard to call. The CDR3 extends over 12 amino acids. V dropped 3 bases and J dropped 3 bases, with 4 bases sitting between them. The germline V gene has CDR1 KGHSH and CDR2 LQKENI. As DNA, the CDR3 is TGTGCCAGCTCACCTGGAACAGATACGCAGTATTTT. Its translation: CASSPGTDTQYF.

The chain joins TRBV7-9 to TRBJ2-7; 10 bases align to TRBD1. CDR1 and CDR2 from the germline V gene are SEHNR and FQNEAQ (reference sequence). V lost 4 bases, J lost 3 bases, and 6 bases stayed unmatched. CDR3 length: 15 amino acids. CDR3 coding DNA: TGTGCCAGCAGCTACCGGGACAGGGGAATCTACGAGCAGTACTTC. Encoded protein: CASSYRDRGIYEQYF.

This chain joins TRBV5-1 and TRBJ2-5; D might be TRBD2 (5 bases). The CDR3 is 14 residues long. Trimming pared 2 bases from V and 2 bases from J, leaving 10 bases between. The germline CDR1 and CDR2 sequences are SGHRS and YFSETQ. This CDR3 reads CASSFSSGQETQYF. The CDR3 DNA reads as TGCGCCAGCAGCTTTTCCAGCGGACAAGAGACCCAGTACTTC.

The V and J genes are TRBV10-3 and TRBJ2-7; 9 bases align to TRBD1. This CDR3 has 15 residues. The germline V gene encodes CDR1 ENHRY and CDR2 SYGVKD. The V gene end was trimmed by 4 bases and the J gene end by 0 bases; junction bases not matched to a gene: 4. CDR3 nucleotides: TGTGCCATCAGTGTAGGACAGGGGAGCTCCTACGAGCAGTACTTC. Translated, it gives CAISVGQGSSYEQYF.